This entry lists 15 T cell receptor beta chains sequenced from one sample in a study of blood T cell repertoires in COVID-19. Measured with immunoSEQ multiplex PCR; TCRdb has only the in-frame clones, and not every one. The sample yields around 170,000 clones, around 74% seen once. Sequenced input: peripheral blood. These receptors were collected from a woman older than 75 with acute or convalescent COVID-19.

This clone was recorded a few times. The rearrangement uses TRBV3-1 (or the pseudogene TRBV3-2) and TRBJ2-3; the match to TRBD2 covers 9 bases. The J segment lost 0 bases and the V segment lost 5 bases, leaving 12 bases of the junction unmatched. The CDR3 contains 18 residues. Per germline, CDR1 LGHDT and CDR2 YNNKEL (reference sequence). CDR3: CASSTGTSITLSTDTQYF. CDR3 in DNA: TGTGCCAGCAGCACCGGGACTAGCATTACTCTAAGCACAGATACGCAGTATTTT.

The rearrangement uses TRBV19 and TRBJ1-1, with a possible D match to TRBD1 (5 bases). The CDR3 extends over 14 amino acids. Trimming pared 0 bases from V and 4 bases from J, leaving 9 bases between. CDR1 and CDR2 from the germline V gene are LNHDA and SQIVND (reference sequence). CDR3 region: CASSIDGGGTEAFF. The CDR3 nucleotides read TGTGCCAGTAGTATAGACGGGGGTGGCACTGAAGCTTTCTTT. Based on the CDR3 plus reference TRBV19 and TRBJ1-1, the full variable domain is DGGITQSPKYLFRKEGQNVTLSCEQNLNHDAMYWYRQDPGQGLRLIYYSQIVNDFQKGDIAEGYSVSREKKESFPLTVTSAQKNPTAFYLCASSIDGGGTEAFFGQGTRLTVV.

The chain recombines TRBV7-2 with TRBJ2-7; no firm D call. The V end lost 3 bases, the J end lost 6 bases, and 12 bases lay between the germline ends. The CDR3 covers 13 residues. Germline values: CDR1 SGHTA, CDR2 FQGNSA. Here the CDR3 DNA reads TGTGCCAGCAGCTTTGGGCCCACTGGCGAGCAGTACTTC. Residues: CASSFGPTGEQYF.

This chain links TRBV3-1 (or the pseudogene TRBV3-2) with TRBJ2-3; 10 bases line up with TRBD2. This CDR3 is 14 amino acids long. CDR1 is LGHDT, CDR2 YNNKEL, per germline (reference sequence). The V segment lost 4 bases and the J segment 6 bases; nucleotides outside the gene matches: 4. The DNA of the CDR3 is TGTGCCAGCAGCCCGGGACTAGCGAGGGATACGCAGTATTTT. Amino acid sequence: CASSPGLARDTQYF.

CDR3 in DNA: TGTGCCAGCACCCTCACGGGGGATTCCTATGGCTACACCTTC. Its translation is CASTLTGDSYGYTF. V gene TRBV7-9 combines with J gene TRBJ1-2; tentatively, D is TRBD1 (5 bases). V lost 7 bases to trimming and J lost 4 bases, with 16 bases between them. Germline V gene sequence: CDR1 SEHNR, CDR2 FQNEAQ (reference sequence). This CDR3 spans 14 amino acids.

The CDR3 coding sequence is TGTGCCAGCAGCTTATCTCGCCCGGGCGGGGAGCTGTTTTTT. This codes for CASSLSRPGGELFF. The V and J genes are TRBV11-1 and TRBJ2-2, with D hard to call. Looked up from germline, CDR1 is SGHAT and CDR2 is FQDESV (reference sequence). This CDR3 contains 14 residues. Trimming removed 2 bases from V and 7 bases from J, with 11 bases in between.

The chain combines TRBV5-1 with TRBJ1-1; no clear D. V gave up 4 bases and J gave up 8 bases, with 18 bases separating them. This CDR3 contains 14 residues. Germline CDR1 reads SGHRS; CDR2 reads YFSETQ. The CDR3 sequence: CASSLGLRELEAFF. DNA for the CDR3: TGCGCCAGCAGCCTGGGTCTGAGGGAATTGGAAGCTTTCTTT.

The chain links TRBV3-1 (or the pseudogene TRBV3-2) to TRBJ1-3; D is perhaps TRBD1 (5 bases). The CDR3 covers 14 residues. Germline V lookup: CDR1 LGHDT, CDR2 YNNKEL (reference sequence). Trimming stripped 1 base from V and 3 bases from J, with 7 bases between. CDR3 sequence: CASSQGRVGNTIYF. The CDR3 nucleotides are TGTGCCAGCAGCCAAGGCAGGGTTGGAAACACCATATATTTT.

This clone has just a few counts. CDR3 sequence: CASSLEVLSGGEQYF. In DNA form, the CDR3 reads TGTGCCAGCAGCTTGGAAGTGCTTAGCGGGGGCGAGCAGTACTTC. The V gene is TRBV5-6, the J gene TRBJ2-7; TRBD2 agrees at 9 bases. Looked up from germline, CDR1 is SGHDT and CDR2 is YYEEEE. This CDR3 has 15 amino acids. With V trimmed by 0 bases and J by 6 bases, 7 bases remained unmatched.

The rearrangement links TRBV6-6 to TRBJ2-2; the match to TRBD1 covers 9 bases. The CDR3 contains 15 residues. Germline CDR1 reads MNHNY; CDR2 reads SVGAGI (reference sequence). Unmatched junction bases numbered 5, after V lost 4 bases and J lost 5 bases. The CDR3 reads CASSFGQGRTGELFF. CDR3 sequence (DNA): TGTGCCAGCAGTTTCGGACAGGGGAGGACCGGGGAGCTGTTTTTT.

This clone was detected a few times. This rearrangement joins TRBV5-1 to TRBJ2-3, with D maybe TRBD2 (6 bases). With 4 bases removed from V and 0 bases from J, the gap between germline ends came to 24 bases. This CDR3 has 19 amino acids. Germline lookup yields CDR1 SGHRS and CDR2 YFSETQ. The CDR3 spells CASSLGVVSGGVSTDTQYF. DNA of the CDR3: TGCGCCAGCAGCCTCGGAGTCGTCTCGGGCGGGGTCAGCACAGATACGCAGTATTTT.

The rearrangement uses TRBV10-3 and TRBJ2-1; D perhaps matches TRBD1 (5 bases). Germline V gives CDR1 ENHRY, CDR2 SYGVKD. The CDR3 extends over 14 amino acids. Trimming cost V 7 bases and J 5 bases, with 15 bases left between them. The CDR3 is CAIKGPSEDNEQFF. The CDR3 region has the DNA TGTGCCATCAAGGGGCCGAGTGAGGACAATGAGCAGTTCTTC.

The rearrangement links TRBV15 to TRBJ2-7; 10 bases fit TRBD2. CDR3 length: 14 residues. V lost 4 bases, J lost 6 bases, and 6 bases stayed unmatched. Germline lookup yields CDR1 LNHNV and CDR2 YYDKDF (reference sequence). CDR3 sequence: CATSMQREGFEQYF. The CDR3 DNA follows: TGTGCCACCAGCATGCAGCGGGAGGGATTCGAGCAGTACTTC.

The rearrangement joins TRBV5-1 to TRBJ1-1, with TRBD1 identical over 7 bases. Germline CDR1 SGHRS, CDR2 YFSETQ. This CDR3 has 14 residues. V gave up 5 bases and J gave up 3 bases; unmatched junction bases: 7. CDR3 residues: CASRDQGGDTEAFF. The CDR3 region has the DNA TGCGCCAGCAGAGATCAGGGGGGAGACACTGAAGCTTTCTTT.

V and J are TRBV9 and TRBJ2-1, with TRBD1 matching over 7 bases. CDR1 SGDLS and CDR2 YYNGEE come from the germline V gene. The CDR3 covers 14 residues. With V trimmed by 7 bases and J by 4 bases, 8 bases remained unmatched. This chain's CDR3 is CASVPGTEYNEQFF. The CDR3 nucleotides are TGTGCCAGCGTCCCCGGGACAGAGTACAATGAGCAGTTCTTC.